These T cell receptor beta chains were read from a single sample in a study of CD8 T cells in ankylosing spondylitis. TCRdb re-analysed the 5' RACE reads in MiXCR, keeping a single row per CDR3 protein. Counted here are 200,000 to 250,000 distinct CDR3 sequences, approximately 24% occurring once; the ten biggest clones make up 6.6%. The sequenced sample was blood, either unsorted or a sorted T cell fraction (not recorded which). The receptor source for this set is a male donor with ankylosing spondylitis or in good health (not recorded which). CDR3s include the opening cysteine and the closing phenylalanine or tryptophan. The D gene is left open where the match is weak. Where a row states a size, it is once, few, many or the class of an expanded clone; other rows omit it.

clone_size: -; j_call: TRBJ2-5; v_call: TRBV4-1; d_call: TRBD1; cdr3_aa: CASSLQGVAPKETQYF; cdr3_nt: TGCGCCAGCAGCCTCCAGGGGGTCGCCCCTAAAGAGACCCAGTACTTC
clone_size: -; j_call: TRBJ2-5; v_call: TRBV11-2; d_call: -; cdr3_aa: CASSLGRGGTTETQYF; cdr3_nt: TGTGCCAGCAGCTTAGGTCGTGGCGGGACAACCGAGACCCAGTACTTC
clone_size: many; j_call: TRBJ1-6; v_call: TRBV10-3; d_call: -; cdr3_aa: CAITRSLGDSPLHF; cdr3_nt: TGTGCCATCACTCGATCCCTCGGAGATTCACCCCTCCACTTT
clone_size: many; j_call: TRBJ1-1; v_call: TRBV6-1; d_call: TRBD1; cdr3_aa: CASTTQGANTEAFF; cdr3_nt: TGTGCCAGCACTACACAGGGGGCGAACACTGAAGCTTTCTTT
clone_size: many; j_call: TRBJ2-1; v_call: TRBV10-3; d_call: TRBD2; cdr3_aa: CAIRGLAGGKSSSYNEQFF; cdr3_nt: TGTGCCATCAGAGGACTAGCGGGAGGTAAATCGAGCTCCTACAATGAGCAGTTCTTC
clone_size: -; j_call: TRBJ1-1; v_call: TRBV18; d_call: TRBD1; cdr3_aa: CASSQGQLMNTQAFF; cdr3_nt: TGTGCCAGCTCGCAGGGACAGCTAATGAATACTCAAGCTTTCTTT
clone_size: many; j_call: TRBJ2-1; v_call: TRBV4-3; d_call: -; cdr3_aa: CASSQEGNNEQFF; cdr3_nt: TGCGCCAGCAGCCAAGAAGGGAACAATGAGCAGTTCTTC
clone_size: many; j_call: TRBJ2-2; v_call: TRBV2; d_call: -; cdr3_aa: CASRKETYANTGELFF; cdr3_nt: TGTGCCAGCAGAAAGGAAACTTACGCGAACACCGGGGAGCTGTTTTTT
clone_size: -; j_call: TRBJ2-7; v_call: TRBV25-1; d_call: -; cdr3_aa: CASRPAGSYEQYF; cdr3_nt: TGTGCCAGCAGGCCAGCGGGTTCCTACGAGCAGTACTTC
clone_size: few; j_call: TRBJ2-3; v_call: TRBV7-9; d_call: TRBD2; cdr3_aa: CASSFRRAGADTQYF; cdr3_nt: TGTGCCAGCAGCTTCCGGCGCGCGGGGGCAGATACGCAGTATTTT
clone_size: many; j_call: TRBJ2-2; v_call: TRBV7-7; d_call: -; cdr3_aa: CASSPLSGVNTGELFF; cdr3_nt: TGTGCTAGCAGCCCCCTTAGCGGAGTGAACACCGGGGAGCTGTTTTTT
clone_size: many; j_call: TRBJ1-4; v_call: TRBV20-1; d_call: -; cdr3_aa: CSAIFAEKLFF; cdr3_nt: TGCAGTGCTATTTTTGCTGAAAAACTGTTTTTT
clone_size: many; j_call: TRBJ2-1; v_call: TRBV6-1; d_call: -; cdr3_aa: CASREGDGNYNEQFF; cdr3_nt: TGTGCCAGCAGGGAGGGGGACGGGAACTACAATGAGCAGTTCTTC
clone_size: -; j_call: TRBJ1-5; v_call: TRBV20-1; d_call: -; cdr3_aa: CSARKDTNQPQHF; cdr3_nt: TGCAGTGCTAGAAAGGACACAAATCAGCCCCAGCATTTT
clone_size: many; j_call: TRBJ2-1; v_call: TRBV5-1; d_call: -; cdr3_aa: CASSQGDQLFEQFF; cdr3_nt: TGCGCCAGCAGCCAAGGGGACCAATTATTTGAGCAGTTCTTC
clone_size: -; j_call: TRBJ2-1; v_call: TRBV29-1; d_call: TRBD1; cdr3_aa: CSGHRGSGVYNEQFF; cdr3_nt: TGCAGCGGGCACAGGGGGTCGGGTGTCTACAATGAGCAGTTCTTC
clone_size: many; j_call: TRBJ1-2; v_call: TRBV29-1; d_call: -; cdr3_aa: CSVGQDYGYTF; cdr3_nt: TGCAGCGTTGGGCAGGACTATGGCTACACCTTC
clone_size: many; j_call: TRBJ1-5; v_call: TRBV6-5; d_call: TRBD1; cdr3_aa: CASSFSSRGRWSNQPQHF; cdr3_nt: TGTGCCAGCAGTTTTAGCTCCAGGGGGCGTTGGAGCAATCAGCCCCAGCATTTT
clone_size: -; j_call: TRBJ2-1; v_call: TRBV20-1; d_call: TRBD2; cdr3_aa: CSVEREGNEQFF; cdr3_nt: TGCAGTGTTGAACGGGAGGGGAATGAGCAGTTCTTC
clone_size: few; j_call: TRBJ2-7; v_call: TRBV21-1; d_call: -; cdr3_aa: CASSKAHTQREGREQYF; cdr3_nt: TGTGCCAGCAGCAAAGCTCATACCCAGCGGGAGGGCCGCGAGCAGTACTTC
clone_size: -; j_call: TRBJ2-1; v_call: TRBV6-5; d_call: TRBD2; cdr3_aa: CASSWRLAENAYNEQFF; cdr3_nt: TGTGCCAGCAGTTGGAGACTAGCGGAAAACGCCTACAATGAGCAGTTCTTC
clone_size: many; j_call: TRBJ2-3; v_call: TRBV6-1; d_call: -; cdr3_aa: CASSRGVWDLGADTQYF; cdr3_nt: TGTGCCAGCAGTAGAGGGGTCTGGGATTTAGGCGCAGATACGCAGTATTTT
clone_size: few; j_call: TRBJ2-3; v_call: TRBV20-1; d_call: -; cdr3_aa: CSTGMGSSTDTQYF; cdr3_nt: TGCAGTACTGGTATGGGGTCTAGCACAGATACGCAGTATTTT
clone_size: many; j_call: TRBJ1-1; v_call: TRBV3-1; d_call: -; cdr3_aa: CASSQDLGQGLTEAFF; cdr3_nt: TGTGCCAGCAGCCAAGATCTTGGGCAGGGGTTAACTGAAGCTTTCTTT
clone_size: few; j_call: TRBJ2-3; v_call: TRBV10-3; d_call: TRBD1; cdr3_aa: CAIRQGARTDTQYF; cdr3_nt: TGTGCCATTCGACAGGGGGCGCGGACAGATACGCAGTATTTT
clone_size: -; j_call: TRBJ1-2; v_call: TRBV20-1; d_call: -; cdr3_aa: CSVNGYTF; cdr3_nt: TGCAGTGTAAATGGCTACACCTTC
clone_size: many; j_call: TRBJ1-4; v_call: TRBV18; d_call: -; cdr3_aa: CASSPRGTTNEKLFF; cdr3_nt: TGTGCCAGCTCACCCCGGGGAACAACTAATGAAAAACTGTTTTTT
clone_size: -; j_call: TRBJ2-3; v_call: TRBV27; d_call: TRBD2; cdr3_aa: CASRRLAGGGTDTQYF; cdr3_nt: TGTGCCAGCAGACGACTAGCGGGAGGAGGCACAGATACGCAGTATTTT
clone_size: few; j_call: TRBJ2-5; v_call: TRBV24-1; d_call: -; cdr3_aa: CATSDPSLGAHEGTQYF; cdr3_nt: TGTGCCACCAGTGACCCCTCACTAGGAGCCCACGAAGGGACCCAGTACTTC
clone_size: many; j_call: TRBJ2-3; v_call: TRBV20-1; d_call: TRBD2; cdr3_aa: CSAVLRAGGADTQYF; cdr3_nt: TGCAGTGCTGTCCTTCGGGCGGGAGGCGCTGATACGCAGTATTTT
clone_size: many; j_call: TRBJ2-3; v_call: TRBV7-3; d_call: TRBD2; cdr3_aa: CASSLLVGAGSDTQYF; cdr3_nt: TGTGCCAGCAGCTTACTCGTGGGAGCGGGGTCAGATACGCAGTATTTT
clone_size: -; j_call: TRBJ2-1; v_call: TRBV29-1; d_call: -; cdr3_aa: CSGGENEQFF; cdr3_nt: TGCAGCGGGGGGGAAAATGAGCAGTTCTTC
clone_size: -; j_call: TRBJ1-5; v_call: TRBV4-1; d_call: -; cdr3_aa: CASSTYSNQPQHF; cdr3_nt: TGCGCCAGCAGCACGTATAGCAATCAGCCCCAGCATTTT
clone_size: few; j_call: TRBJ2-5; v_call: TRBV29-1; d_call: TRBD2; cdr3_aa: CSGLWGGETQYF; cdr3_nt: TGCAGCGGTCTGTGGGGAGGGGAGACCCAGTACTTC
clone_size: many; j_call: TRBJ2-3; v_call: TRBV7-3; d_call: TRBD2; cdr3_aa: CASSSRTSGSTDTQYF; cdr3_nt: TGTGCCAGCAGCTCCCGGACTAGCGGGAGCACAGATACGCAGTATTTT
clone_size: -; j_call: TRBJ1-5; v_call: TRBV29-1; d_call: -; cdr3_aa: CSHRKAQHF; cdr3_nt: TGCAGCCACCGTAAGGCCCAGCATTTT
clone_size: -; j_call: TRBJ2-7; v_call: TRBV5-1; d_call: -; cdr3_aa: CASSADRGGYEQYF; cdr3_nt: TGCGCCAGCAGCGCCGACAGGGGAGGGTACGAGCAGTACTTC
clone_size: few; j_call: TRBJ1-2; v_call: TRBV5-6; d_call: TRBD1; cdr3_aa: CASSFVGTATNYGYTF; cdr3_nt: TGTGCCAGCAGCTTTGTTGGGACAGCGACGAACTATGGCTACACCTTC
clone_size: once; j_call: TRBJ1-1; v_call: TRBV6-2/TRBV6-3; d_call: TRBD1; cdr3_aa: CASTAGGLNTEAFF; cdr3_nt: TGTGCCAGCACTGCAGGGGGGTTGAACACTGAAGCTTTCTTT
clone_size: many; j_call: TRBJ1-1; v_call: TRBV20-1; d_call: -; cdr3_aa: CSAKTANTEAFF; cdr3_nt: TGCAGTGCCAAAACAGCGAACACTGAAGCTTTCTTT
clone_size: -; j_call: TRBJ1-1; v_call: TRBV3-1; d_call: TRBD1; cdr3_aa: CASSQNLQGIAFF; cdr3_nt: TGTGCCAGCAGCCAAAACTTACAGGGGATAGCTTTCTTT
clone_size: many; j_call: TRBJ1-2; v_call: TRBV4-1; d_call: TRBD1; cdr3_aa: CASSQTGKNYGYTF; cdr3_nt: TGCGCCAGCAGCCAGACAGGGAAAAACTATGGCTACACCTTC